This passage covers 18 T cell receptor beta chains from one sample sequenced in a study of CD8 T cells in Susac syndrome. An amount of RNA that ranged from about 0.45 to 1 ug was reverse transcribed with random hexamers. TCRdb passed the immunoSEQ multiplex PCR reads through MiXCR, listing each CDR3 protein once. The table records about 140,000 distinct CDR3 sequences, 85% to 95% of them present only once. The sample consisted of CD4+ T cells from PBMCs. The receptors here all came from a human donor with multiple sclerosis.

V is TRBV29-1 and J is TRBJ1-1, with 8 bases lining up with TRBD1. The CDR3 loop spans 14 amino acids. V lost 4 bases and J lost 0; bases outside the gene matches: 4. CDR1 and CDR2 from the germline V gene are SQVTM and ANQGSEA. CDR3 loop: CSVVPGQVNTEAFF. The CDR3 DNA reads as TGCAGCGTTGTCCCGGGACAGGTGAACACTGAAGCTTTCTTT.

J is TRBJ2-7 and V is TRBV6-6, with D perhaps TRBD2 (6 bases). CDR1 and CDR2 (germline): MNHNY, SVGAGI (reference sequence). The CDR3 is 16 amino acids. Deletions cut 6 bases from V and 1 base from J, with 19 bases between. The CDR3 is CASSPHRGGRSYEQYF. DNA of the CDR3: TGTGCCAGCAGCCCCCACCGAGGAGGGCGTTCCTACGAGCAGTACTTC.

This chain connects TRBV7-3 to TRBJ1-6; D gene uncertain. Germline CDR1 is SGHTA and CDR2 is FQGTGA. Trimming took 5 bases from V and 7 from J, leaving 12 bases between them. The CDR3 is 14 residues long. CDR3 sequence reads: CASSLGSQNSPLHF. The CDR3 DNA is TGTGCCAGCAGCCTCGGGTCGCAAAATTCACCCCTCCACTTT.

The CDR3 coding sequence is TGCAGTGCCTCCGGGCCCCGGGGGCGTAATGAAAAACTGTTTTTT. Residues: CSASGPRGRNEKLFF. V and J are TRBV20-1 and TRBJ1-4; perhaps TRBD1 as D (6 bases). CDR1 DFQATT and CDR2 SNEGSKA come from the germline V gene (reference sequence). The CDR3 is made up of 15 amino acids. V was trimmed by 6 bases and J by 4 bases, leaving 18 bases between them.

The chain combines TRBV9 with TRBJ1-5; no reliable D call. CDR3 size: 13 residues. The germline CDR1 and CDR2 sequences are SGDLS and YYNGEE. The ends were cut back, 9 bases at V and 5 bases at J, with 15 bases in the middle. CDR3 nucleotides: TGTGCCAATACGACCGCGGGTGATCAGCCCCAGCATTTT. Its translation: CANTTAGDQPQHF.

The rearrangement links TRBV30 to TRBJ2-3, with no clear D. The germline V gene has CDR1 GTSNPN and CDR2 SVGIG (reference sequence). The V gene lost 1 base and the J gene lost 5 bases, with 7 bases spanning the gap. This CDR3 has 12 amino acids. CDR3: CAWSARIDTQYF. CDR3 nucleotide sequence: TGTGCCTGGAGTGCTAGGATAGATACGCAGTATTTT.

The CDR3 DNA reads TGTGCCAGTAGTATGGTAGGAACCAGGACAGATACGCAGTATTTT. It encodes CASSMVGTRTDTQYF. This rearrangement joins TRBV19 to TRBJ2-3; D remains unclear. Trimming stripped 3 bases from V and 3 bases from J, with 13 bases between. The CDR3 runs 15 residues. Per germline, CDR1 LNHDA and CDR2 SQIVND (reference sequence). Full variable domain (outside the CDR3, taken from reference TRBV19 and TRBJ2-3): DGGITQSPKYLFRKEGQNVTLSCEQNLNHDAMYWYRQDPGQGLRLIYYSQIVNDFQKGDIAEGYSVSREKKESFPLTVTSAQKNPTAFYLCASSMVGTRTDTQYFGPGTRLTVL.

The chain carries TRBV12-3 or TRBV12-4 and TRBJ1-2, with D perhaps TRBD1 (5 bases). Trimming cost V 6 bases and J 8 bases, with 13 bases left between them. The CDR3 consists of 12 residues. The CDR3 is CASSPGQGGYTF. CDR3 bases: TGTGCCAGCAGCCCGGGGCAAGGGGGCTACACCTTC.

This clonotype appeared a single time. V is TRBV9 and J is TRBJ2-7; the D gene is possibly TRBD1 (6 bases). Trimming pared 5 bases from V and 2 bases from J, leaving 17 bases between. This CDR3 region has 15 residues. The germline V gene encodes CDR1 SGDLS and CDR2 YYNGEE. CDR3 nucleotide sequence: TGTGCCAGCAGTTCACGGACAGATCCCCCCTACGAGCAGTACTTC. It yields the protein CASSSRTDPPYEQYF.

This rearrangement joins TRBV29-1 to TRBJ2-1; no clear D. CDR1 is SQVTM and CDR2 is ANQGSEA in the germline V gene. The CDR3 consists of 12 residues. V was cut by 4 bases and J by 8 bases, with 12 bases left in between. The CDR3 DNA reads as TGCAGCGTTGTGAATAGCATCTATGAGCAGTTCTTC. The encoded protein is CSVVNSIYEQFF.

The chain is built from TRBV20-1 and TRBJ1-5, with TRBD1 identical over 9 bases. The CDR3 is made up of 17 amino acids. The germline CDR1 and CDR2 sequences are DFQATT and SNEGSKA (reference sequence). V shed 0 bases, J shed 1 base, and the junction held 7 bases outside the gene matches. The CDR3: CSARDSDRGRSNQPQHF. The CDR3, as DNA: TGCAGTGCTAGAGATTCGGACAGGGGAAGGAGCAATCAGCCCCAGCATTTT.

The chain couples TRBV20-1 to TRBJ2-2, with TRBD2 matching 7 bases. The CDR3 extends over 14 amino acids. The germline V gene has CDR1 DFQATT and CDR2 SNEGSKA (reference sequence). V was pared by 6 bases and J by 2 bases, with 6 bases of the junction left unmatched. CDR3 sequence (DNA): TGCAGTGCCACTGGACTAGAAAACACCGGGGAGCTGTTTTTT. Its translation is CSATGLENTGELFF.

The chain carries TRBV29-1 and TRBJ2-2, with TRBD1 identical over 10 bases. Germline CDR1 and CDR2: SQVTM and ANQGSEA. The V and J ends lost 4 bases and 4 bases, in that order; junction bases with no gene match: 6. The CDR3 sequence is 15 residues long. CDR3 in amino acids: CSVALDRGATGELFF. DNA for the CDR3: TGCAGCGTTGCCCTGGACAGGGGGGCCACCGGGGAGCTGTTTTTT.

In its sample, this clonotype was seen once. The chain links TRBV6-5 to TRBJ2-5; TRBD2 is a possible D gene (5 bases). The germline gives CDR1 MNHEY, CDR2 SVGAGI. The CDR3 is 15 residues long. V gave up 6 bases and J gave up 3 bases, with 17 bases separating them. The CDR3 loop is CASRLSRGLKETQYF. For the CDR3, the DNA is TGTGCCAGCAGACTCTCCCGGGGATTAAAAGAGACCCAGTACTTC.

The genes are TRBV15 and TRBJ2-7; TRBD1 matches at 9 bases. Losses at the gene ends were 2 bases for V and 2 bases for J; bases not matched to a gene: 10. CDR1 is LNHNV and CDR2 is YYDKDF in the germline V gene (reference sequence). The CDR3 extends over 17 amino acids. CDR3 bases: TGTGCCACCAGCAGACGGCTAGGACAGGGGATCGCCTACGAGCAGTACTTC. Protein sequence: CATSRRLGQGIAYEQYF.

The chain has TRBV28 and TRBJ2-5, with D possibly TRBD1 on 5 matching bases. V was pared by 6 bases and J by 2 bases, with 16 bases between. The germline V gene encodes CDR1 MDHEN and CDR2 SYDVKM. The CDR3 contains 15 residues. The CDR3 region has the DNA TGTGCCAGCAGCATGCTACTAAGACAGCAAGAGACCCAGTACTTC. It codes for CASSMLLRQQETQYF.

The chain carries TRBV10-3 and TRBJ2-3; 10 positions agree with TRBD2. CDR1 is ENHRY and CDR2 is SYGVKD in the germline V gene. CDR3 length: 14 amino acids. V was pared by 5 bases and J by 5 bases, with 4 bases of the junction left unmatched. The CDR3 DNA follows: TGTGCCATCAGTCCGCTAGCGGGGGAAGATACGCAGTATTTT. This translates into CAISPLAGEDTQYF.

This chain links TRBV27 with TRBJ1-5, with TRBD1 identical over 9 bases. The CDR3 is 15 amino acids. The germline gives CDR1 MNHEY, CDR2 SMNVEV (reference sequence). J gave up 6 bases and V 10 bases, and 13 bases lay outside the gene matches. The CDR3 loop is CATSKWGQGGQPQHF. In nucleotides, the CDR3 is TGTGCCACCTCGAAATGGGGACAGGGCGGTCAGCCCCAGCATTTT.